Here is one T cell receptor (beta chain) with its context. Authors' methods: Using reference gene primer amplification, nucleated cell counts were estimated. TCRdb keeps only in-frame clones here, not all; method: immunoSEQ multiplex PCR. V and J calls and clone size are copied from that table; D and trimming were computed from the DNA. The sample contains roughly 250,000 clones, roughly nine tenths of which appear only once. This entry is derived from a study of blood T cell repertoires in COVID-19. The TCR comes from a man in his 60s who had recovered from COVID-19. The sequenced sample consisted of peripheral blood.

CDR3 in amino acids: CASSWTGDYGYTF. The CDR3 DNA follows: TGTGCCAGCAGCTGGACAGGAGATTATGGCTACACCTTC. The chain carries TRBV5-5 and TRBJ1-2; 7 bases fit TRBD1. The V and J ends lost 3 bases and 5 bases, in that order; junction bases with no gene match: 4. From germline, CDR1 is SGHKS and CDR2 YYEKEE (reference sequence). This CDR3 comprises 13 residues.